The T cell receptor (beta chain) under discussion was sequenced for a study of breast tumors, draining lymph nodes, adjacent tissues. General observations from the study: Most tumor T cells seemingly derive from lymph node, then expand in tumor.

Germline lookup yields CDR1 SGHRS and CDR2 YFSETQ. Trimming took 5 bases from V and 2 from J; bases not matched to a gene: 6. The CDR3 totals 14 residues. About this clonotype: Antigen: not known.

Axillary draining lymph nodes of breast cancer patients supplied the node samples. Each CDR3 protein is one row after TCRdb ran MiXCR on the multiplex PCR reads. This sample carries about 200,000 distinct CDR3 sequences, around a third of them seen once, and the ten largest clones take approximately 4.5%. This chain links TRBV5-1 with TRBJ1-1; 7 bases align to TRBD1. Sequencing was carried out using axillary lymph node tissue. This clonotype originated in a female donor with breast cancer. Some clones in this sample may be carry-over from other donors' samples. The CDR3 protein is CASREGTDNTEAFF. The CDR3 bases are TGCGCCAGCAGGGAAGGGACAGATAACACTGAAGCTTTCTTT.